These 24 T cell receptor beta chains were sequenced from one sample in a study of cytomegalovirus exposure and HLA in healthy donors. PCR used 60 Vbeta primers and 13 Jbeta primers. The repertoire was sequenced with immunoSEQ multiplex PCR; TCRdb's copy has only in-frame clones and lacks some. The sample lists approximately 170,000 clones, under 85% occurring once. The sequencing sample was made of PBMCs. These receptors all come from a woman in her late teens or twenties in good health and CMV-seropositive.

This clone was counted a few times. The V call is TRBV28, the J call TRBJ1-1, with D possibly being TRBD1 (6 bases). The CDR3 length is 14 residues. Deletions cut 5 bases from V and 4 bases from J, with 14 bases between. Per germline, CDR1 MDHEN and CDR2 SYDVKM. In DNA, the CDR3 is TGTGCCAGCAGTGGGGAGGGGGTGGTCACTGAAGCTTTCTTT. This gives the protein CASSGEGVVTEAFF.

The chain links TRBV6-5 to TRBJ2-3; D might be TRBD2 (6 bases). Per germline, CDR1 MNHEY and CDR2 SVGAGI. V lost 7 bases and J 2 bases, leaving 16 bases between the germline ends. The CDR3 sequence is 15 residues long. The CDR3: CASTPGLLTTDTQYF. The CDR3 region has the DNA TGTGCCAGCACCCCCGGACTACTTACCACAGATACGCAGTATTTT.

This rearrangement joins TRBV6-1 to TRBJ2-2; possible D gene TRBD2, 7 bases. CDR1 is MNHNS and CDR2 is SASEGT in the germline V gene. CDR3 length equals 15 residues. V was pared by 7 bases and J by 5 bases, with 17 bases between. CDR3 loop: CASNPRGAGTGELFF. The CDR3 nucleotides read TGTGCCAGCAATCCCCGGGGGGCGGGTACCGGGGAGCTGTTTTTT.

The rearrangement joins TRBV5-6 to TRBJ2-5; the match to TRBD1 covers 9 bases. The assigned J gene may be wrong: the sequence end matches TRBJ2-7 better. Germline assignment: CDR1 SGHDT and CDR2 YYEEEE. The CDR3 sequence is 13 residues long. This CDR3 reads CASRDRGRYEQYF. CDR3 coding DNA: TGTGCCAGCAGGGACAGGGGTCGGTACGAGCAGTACTTC.

This sequence joins TRBV29-1 and TRBJ2-2; tentative D call: TRBD1 (6 bases). This CDR3 contains 13 residues. Germline V gene sequence: CDR1 SQVTM, CDR2 ANQGSEA. The ends were cut back, 6 bases at V and 4 bases at J, with 12 bases in the middle. CDR3: CSVHTGTTGELFF. CDR3 bases: TGCAGCGTGCACACAGGGACCACCGGGGAGCTGTTTTTT.

This chain joins TRBV5-1 and TRBJ2-1, with D hard to call. Per germline, CDR1 SGHRS and CDR2 YFSETQ. CDR3 length equals 12 residues. V dropped 0 bases and J dropped 8 bases, with 6 bases sitting between them. The CDR3 is CASSLEIYEQFF. Here the CDR3 DNA reads TGCGCCAGCAGCTTGGAAATCTATGAGCAGTTCTTC.

This clone was observed a handful of times. The DNA of the CDR3 is TGTGCCAGCAGAGGAAGTAGCGGGGGGGCCGGTGAGCAGTTCTTC. This codes for CASRGSSGGAGEQFF. J is TRBJ2-1 and V is TRBV2; 11 positions match TRBD2. The germline V gene encodes CDR1 SNHLY and CDR2 FYNNEI. The J segment lost 9 bases and the V segment lost 6 bases, leaving 10 bases of the junction unmatched. The CDR3 has 15 residues.

The chain uses TRBV9 and TRBJ2-7, with a tentative D call TRBD2 (6 bases). Trimming stripped 7 bases from V and 4 bases from J, with 15 bases between. The CDR3 has 13 residues. From germline, CDR1 is SGDLS and CDR2 YYNGEE. CDR3 DNA: TGTGCCAGCGGCGGGGCGAGCCATTACGAGCAGTACTTC. Protein product: CASGGASHYEQYF.

The CDR3 bases are TGTGCCAGCGGCGGAAGGGTGGGACAGGGAAACACTGAAGCTTTCTTT. Residues: CASGGRVGQGNTEAFF. The rearrangement uses TRBV5-8 and TRBJ1-1; 9 nucleotides line up with TRBD1. The CDR3 runs to 16 residues. V shed 7 bases and J 2 bases; nucleotides not matched to a gene: 12. Germline-derived CDR1 and CDR2 are SGHTS and YDEGEE.

The rearrangement uses TRBV5-1 and TRBJ1-3, with D possibly TRBD1 on 6 matching bases. Trimming took off 4 bases at V and 1 base at J, with 9 bases between the two ends. Per the germline V gene, CDR1 is SGHRS and CDR2 is YFSETQ. The CDR3 runs 14 residues. CDR3 DNA: TGCGCCAGCAGCCCGGGGACATCTGGAAACACCATATATTTT. As protein: CASSPGTSGNTIYF.

This clone was observed a single time. J is TRBJ1-1 and V is TRBV19, with TRBD1 identical over 11 bases. The CDR3 consists of 15 residues. V was pared by 7 bases and J by 11 bases, with 15 bases of the junction left unmatched. Germline CDR1 is LNHDA and CDR2 is SQIVND (reference sequence). The CDR3 spells CASKDLGQGDAGAFF. DNA of the CDR3: TGTGCCAGTAAAGATCTGGGACAGGGGGACGCCGGGGCTTTCTTT.

This clone was detected a few times. J is TRBJ1-1 and V is TRBV4-3; TRBD1 might be the D (6 bases). Per the germline V gene, CDR1 is LGHNA and CDR2 is YSLEER. Trimming cost V 0 bases and J 7 bases, with 6 bases left between them. The CDR3 is made up of 12 amino acids. The CDR3 region has the DNA TGCGCCAGCAGCCAAGACAGGGGTGAAGCTTTCTTT. This codes for CASSQDRGEAFF.

This rearrangement joins TRBV4-3 to TRBJ2-2, with unresolved D. Germline V gene data show CDR1 as LGHNA and CDR2 as YSLEER. The CDR3 length is 14 residues. V gave up 0 bases and J gave up 6 bases, with 8 bases separating them. CDR3 in amino acids: CASSQDVTAGELFF. CDR3 nucleotides: TGCGCCAGCAGCCAAGATGTAACAGCCGGGGAGCTGTTTTTT.

V and J are TRBV18 and TRBJ1-2; TRBD1 matches at 7 bases. V trimming: 4 bases; J trimming: 2 bases; junction bases outside the gene matches: 13. The CDR3 is 17 residues long. Germline CDR1 KGHSH, CDR2 LQKENI. In nucleotides, the CDR3 is TGTGCCAGCTCACGGCTCCGGGACAGCAGTTGGAACTATGGCTACACCTTC. Protein product: CASSRLRDSSWNYGYTF.

This clone was found a few times. J is TRBJ2-7 and V is TRBV7-2; TRBD1 matches 10 bases. Germline V gene lookup returns CDR1 SGHTA and CDR2 FQGNSA. This CDR3 has 13 amino acids. V lost 7 bases to trimming and J lost 5 bases; unmatched junction nucleotides: 5. CDR3 loop: CASTRDRGNEQYF. The CDR3 nucleotides read TGTGCCAGCACCAGGGACAGGGGTAACGAGCAGTACTTC.

This clone appeared a few times. This chain joins TRBV6-6 and TRBJ1-2; TRBD1 might be the D (5 bases). The CDR3 extends over 14 amino acids. Germline CDR1 and CDR2: MNHNY and SVGAGI (reference sequence). V was trimmed by 6 bases and J by 4 bases, leaving 15 bases between them. The CDR3: CASSDLDGGYGYTF. CDR3 in DNA: TGTGCCAGCAGCGACCTCGACGGGGGCTATGGCTACACCTTC.

The chain has TRBV9 and TRBJ2-7, with 16 positions matching TRBD2. The V segment lost 6 bases and the J segment 1 base; nucleotides outside the gene matches: 16. Germline lookup yields CDR1 SGDLS and CDR2 YYNGEE. The CDR3 totals 20 residues. The CDR3 sequence: CASISTPGLAGGGVSYEQYF. CDR3 nucleotides: TGTGCCAGCATCTCGACGCCGGGACTAGCGGGGGGGGGAGTATCCTACGAGCAGTACTTC.

The gene calls are TRBV5-1 and TRBJ2-7, with D maybe TRBD1 (5 bases). The CDR3 has 15 residues. V lost 0 bases to trimming and J lost 0 bases, with 10 bases between them. The germline V gene has CDR1 SGHRS and CDR2 YFSETQ. The CDR3 here is CASSLAHRSSYEQYF. The CDR3, as DNA: TGCGCCAGCAGCTTGGCGCACAGGAGCTCCTACGAGCAGTACTTC.

This clone has only a few counts. In nucleotides, the CDR3 is TGTGCCAGCAGCAAGCCCCCAGGGAACACTGAAGCTTTCTTT. It encodes CASSKPPGNTEAFF. V and J are TRBV11-2 and TRBJ1-1; D not resolved. The CDR3 runs to 14 residues. In germline, CDR1 is SGHAT, CDR2 FQNNGV. V was pared by 5 bases and J by 1 base, with 11 bases between.

This rearrangement joins TRBV11-2 to TRBJ1-4; 10 bases match TRBD1. J lost 8 bases, V lost 1 base, and 13 bases had no gene match. Germline values: CDR1 SGHAT, CDR2 FQNNGV. This CDR3 has 18 residues. This CDR3 is CASSLVRDRGTVREKLFF. For the CDR3, the DNA is TGTGCCAGCAGCTTAGTCCGGGACAGGGGAACGGTTCGCGAAAAACTGTTTTTT.

The V call is TRBV7-3, the J call TRBJ2-3; tentative D call: TRBD1 (7 bases). The V gene lost 5 bases and the J gene lost 0 bases, with 12 bases spanning the gap. This CDR3 has 15 amino acids. Germline CDR1 SGHTA, CDR2 FQGTGA. The CDR3, as DNA: TGTGCCAGCAGCGGAGGGACAGCTAGCACAGATACGCAGTATTTT. Its protein product is CASSGGTASTDTQYF.

The rearrangement joins TRBV4-2 to TRBJ1-2; 7 bases align to TRBD1. Germline V gene data show CDR1 as LGHNA and CDR2 as YNFKEQ. CDR3 length: 11 residues. Unmatched junction bases numbered 8, after V lost 5 bases and J lost 14 bases. CDR3 amino acids: CASSLETGQTF. CDR3 nucleotide sequence: TGTGCCAGCAGCTTGGAGACAGGGCAAACCTTC.

The V call is TRBV4-3, the J call TRBJ2-6; no clear D gene. Germline V gene lookup returns CDR1 LGHNA and CDR2 YSLEER. V lost 5 bases to trimming and J lost 3 bases, with 5 bases between them. The CDR3 covers 13 residues. This CDR3 is CASSFRGANVLTF. The CDR3 coding sequence is TGCGCCAGCAGCTTCCGTGGGGCCAACGTCCTGACTTTC.

CDR3 sequence (DNA): TGTGCCAGCAGATATTCGACTAGCGGGGCGCGAGAGCAGTACTTC. This codes for CASRYSTSGAREQYF. V and J are TRBV6-1 and TRBJ2-7, with 11 bases matching TRBD2. The V gene's germline CDR1 is MNHNS and CDR2 SASEGT. V lost 6 bases, J lost 7 bases, and 11 bases stayed unmatched. This CDR3 has 15 amino acids.